Shown below are 29 T cell receptor beta chains from a single sample sequenced in a study of T cell repertoires in cytomegalovirus infection. From the reads, TCRdb called clonotypes with MiXCR, one entry per CDR3 protein. The sample includes roughly 640,000 distinct CDR3 sequences, around 24% of them seen just once. The sample consisted of CD8+ T cells from PBMCs. These receptors originate from a human donor in good health (CMV status not recorded). Some clones in this sample may be carry-over from other donors' samples.

The rearrangement uses TRBV29-1 and TRBJ1-5, with TRBD1 as a possible D gene (6 bases). The germline V gene has CDR1 SQVTM and CDR2 ANQGSEA. With 6 bases removed from V and 7 bases from J, the gap between germline ends came to 19 bases. The CDR3 covers 14 residues. Here the CDR3 DNA reads TGCAGCGTCCCGGCTCAGGGGCTGGGGCAGCCCCAGCATTTT. The encoded protein is CSVPAQGLGQPQHF.

This clonotype was detected ten times or more. The chain carries TRBV12-3 or TRBV12-4 and TRBJ1-5; D is ambiguous. V was pared by 5 bases and J by 4 bases, with 12 bases between. The CDR3 totals 14 residues. CDR3 sequence reads: CASSPRVPNQPQHF. For the CDR3, the DNA is TGTGCCAGCAGTCCCCGGGTCCCAAATCAGCCCCAGCATTTT.

The chain is built from TRBV5-5 and TRBJ1-1, with D hard to call. Looked up from germline, CDR1 is SGHKS and CDR2 is YYEKEE (reference sequence). The V end lost 4 bases, the J end lost 7 bases, and 11 bases lay between the germline ends. The CDR3 is 12 amino acids. CDR3 region: CASSPTDLEAFF. The CDR3 bases are TGTGCCAGCAGCCCAACGGACCTTGAAGCTTTCTTT.

This clonotype was seen at least ten times. The rearrangement uses TRBV7-2 and TRBJ2-1, with a tentative D call TRBD1 (5 bases). The germline V gene has CDR1 SGHTA and CDR2 FQGNSA. Trimming took 3 bases from V and 10 from J, leaving 22 bases between them. The CDR3 sequence is 16 residues long. CDR3 sequence: CASSLHLTRQLSEQFF. The CDR3 region has the DNA TGTGCCAGCAGCTTGCACTTAACGAGACAGCTTAGCGAGCAGTTCTTC. The full variable domain, its missing parts supplied by reference TRBV7-2 and TRBJ2-1, is GAGVSQSPSNKVTEKGKDVELRCDPISGHTALYWYRQSLGQGLEFLIYFQGNSAPDKSGLPSDRFSAERTGGSVSTLTIQRTQQEDSAVYLCASSLHLTRQLSEQFFGPGTRLTVL.

The chain employs TRBV4-3 and TRBJ2-1; a weak D match, TRBD2 (5 bases). Trimming pared 2 bases from V and 8 bases from J, leaving 25 bases between. This CDR3 region has 18 residues. Germline CDR1 LGHNA, CDR2 YSLEER. Written as DNA, the CDR3 is TGCGCCAGCAGCCAACCCACCTCGGGGTCTGCTTTGATCTATGAGCAGTTCTTC. Translating it yields CASSQPTSGSALIYEQFF.

V gene TRBV28 combines with J gene TRBJ2-4; tentatively, D is TRBD1 (6 bases). V was pared by 5 bases and J by 3 bases, with 11 bases between. Germline V gene lookup returns CDR1 MDHEN and CDR2 SYDVKM. The CDR3 runs 14 residues. The CDR3 DNA reads TGTGCCAGCAGTCCCCGGACAGTCAAAAACATTCAGTACTTC. Its protein product is CASSPRTVKNIQYF.

About this clonotype: Being one base from a much bigger clone, this may be a read error. The V gene is TRBV12-3 or TRBV12-4, the J gene TRBJ1-2; no definite D call. The ends were cut back, 3 bases at V and 10 bases at J, with 18 bases in the middle. This CDR3 has 14 residues. The CDR3 coding sequence is TGTGCCAGCAGTTTCTACACGCGATCTGGTGACTACACCTTC. Translation: CASSFYTRSGDYTF.

The V and J genes are TRBV20-1 and TRBJ1-1; D not resolved. Trimming left V 7 bases short and J 1 base short, with 13 bases between. This CDR3 comprises 13 residues. CDR1 and CDR2 from the germline V gene are DFQATT and SNEGSKA (reference sequence). The CDR3 nucleotides read TGCAGTGTTCCCAGACGGCAGAACACTGAAGCTTTCTTT. Its translation is CSVPRRQNTEAFF.

There are a few counts of this clonotype. The rearrangement uses TRBV7-4 and TRBJ1-1; D is unclear. The CDR3 totals 12 residues. Germline V lookup: CDR1 SGHVT, CDR2 SQSDAQ. V lost 2 bases and J 7 bases, leaving 8 bases between the germline ends. The CDR3 reads CASSLPGDEAFF. CDR3 in DNA: TGTGCCAGCAGCTTACCTGGAGATGAAGCTTTCTTT.

As concerns this clonotype: This clone may be a read error of a much larger clone one base away. CDR3 sequence (DNA): TGTGCCAGCAGCTTAGGTGGTAGTCATGGCTACACCTTC. Translated: CASSLGGSHGYTF. The rearrangement uses TRBV7-2 and TRBJ1-2; D unresolved. V lost 1 base and J 6 bases, leaving 9 bases between the germline ends. Per germline, CDR1 SGHTA and CDR2 FQGNSA. The CDR3 covers 13 residues.

At least ten counts were recorded for this clonotype. This sequence joins TRBV28 and TRBJ1-2, with 7 nucleotides matching TRBD1. The CDR3 is made up of 18 amino acids. Germline CDR1 MDHEN, CDR2 SYDVKM. Unmatched junction bases numbered 16, after V lost 3 bases and J lost 3 bases. CDR3 sequence reads: CASSFFTTGRFSYYGYTF. Here the CDR3 DNA reads TGTGCCAGCAGTTTCTTCACGACAGGGAGGTTTTCTTACTATGGCTACACCTTC.

This clonotype showed up just a few times. The J gene is TRBJ2-2, the V gene TRBV29-1; D possibly corresponds to TRBD2 (6 bases). V lost 5 bases and J lost 2, with 12 bases in between. In germline, CDR1 is SQVTM, CDR2 ANQGSEA. The CDR3 has 14 amino acids. CDR3 nucleotides: TGCAGCGTTCTCCCGGGAGTCAACACCGGGGAGCTGTTTTTT. Protein: CSVLPGVNTGELFF.

This clonotype showed up just a few times. V usage is TRBV6-5 and J usage is TRBJ2-2, with 7 nucleotides matching TRBD1. The CDR3 covers 19 residues. Trimming at V came to 4 bases and at J to 4 bases, leaving 18 bases not matched to a gene. CDR1 is MNHEY and CDR2 is SVGAGI in the germline V gene. The CDR3 nucleotides are TGTGCCAGCAGTTGGAAGTTTTACGAGGGGGCGCAGAGCACCGGGGAGCTGTTTTTT. Amino acids: CASSWKFYEGAQSTGELFF.

This clonotype has a count of ten or more. CDR3 region: CASSLAPGSSYNEQFF. The CDR3 coding sequence is TGTGCCAGCAGCTTAGCTCCAGGAAGCTCCTACAATGAGCAGTTCTTC. This chain connects TRBV7-8 to TRBJ2-1; D gene uncertain. This CDR3 has 16 residues. Trimming took off 0 bases at V and 0 bases at J, with 9 bases between the two ends. Germline CDR1 SGHVS, CDR2 FQNEAQ.

The J gene is TRBJ2-7, the V gene TRBV4-1; maybe TRBD1 (5 bases). The CDR3 spans 14 residues. Trimming took off 5 bases at V and 4 bases at J, with 15 bases between the two ends. Germline V CDR1 and CDR2: MGHRA, YSYEKL. The chain's CDR3 is CASSYRLGLYEQYF. The DNA for the CDR3 is TGCGCCAGCAGCTACAGGTTGGGGCTGTACGAGCAGTACTTC.

This chain links TRBV7-9 with TRBJ1-2; maybe TRBD1 (5 bases). V lost 2 bases and J lost 7, with 11 bases in between. Germline V gene data show CDR1 as SEHNR and CDR2 as FQNEAQ (reference sequence). The CDR3 has 13 amino acids. The CDR3 DNA follows: TGTGCCAGCAGCTTACCTCAGGGTACTGGCTACACCTTC. Amino acids: CASSLPQGTGYTF.

The rearrangement links TRBV9 to TRBJ2-3; weak D call: TRBD2 (5 bases). Germline CDR1 reads SGDLS; CDR2 reads YYNGEE. This CDR3 is built from 13 residues. V gave up 2 bases and J gave up 4 bases, with 8 bases separating them. CDR3 coding DNA: TGTGCCAGCAGCGTCGGGGTATCAGATACGCAGTATTTT. It specifies CASSVGVSDTQYF.

This clonotype has a handful of counts. V is TRBV19 and J is TRBJ1-1; a weak D match, TRBD1 (6 bases). V was pared by 6 bases and J by 0 bases, with 23 bases between. This CDR3 has 18 amino acids. The germline gives CDR1 LNHDA, CDR2 SQIVND (reference sequence). CDR3 sequence reads: CASSPPLRGGSLNTEAFF. The CDR3 nucleotides are TGTGCCAGTAGCCCCCCCCTGAGGGGGGGTTCCCTGAACACTGAAGCTTTCTTT.

This clonotype came up a few times. The chain joins TRBV20-1 to TRBJ1-1; TRBD1 matches at 12 bases. V gave up 3 bases and J gave up 4 bases; unmatched junction bases: 6. The CDR3 runs 15 residues. Germline V gene data show CDR1 as DFQATT and CDR2 as SNEGSKA (reference sequence). In DNA, the CDR3 is TGCAGTGCTAGGGGGACAGGGGGCCGTCGCACTGAAGCTTTCTTT. Translation: CSARGTGGRRTEAFF.

This clonotype was found a few times. The rearrangement uses TRBV7-6 and TRBJ1-5; D remains ambiguous. Trimming removed 5 bases at V and 6 bases at J, with 11 bases between. This CDR3 comprises 13 residues. The germline V gene encodes CDR1 SGHVS and CDR2 FNYEAQ. In DNA, the CDR3 is TGTGCCAGCAGCACCTCTGAGCGTCAGCCCCAGCATTTT. Its translation is CASSTSERQPQHF.

This clonotype has a handful of counts. The genes are TRBV27 and TRBJ2-1; TRBD2 agrees at 12 bases. The CDR3 contains 19 residues. The germline CDR1 and CDR2 sequences are MNHEY and SMNVEV (reference sequence). The V gene end was trimmed by 5 bases and the J gene end by 3 bases; junction bases not matched to a gene: 14. CDR3 sequence: CASSRLTSGGFKGYNEQFF. CDR3 nucleotides: TGTGCCAGCAGTCGGCTCACTAGCGGGGGGTTCAAGGGCTACAATGAGCAGTTCTTC.

The chain joins TRBV29-1 to TRBJ1-2; D remains unclear. Germline CDR1 reads SQVTM; CDR2 reads ANQGSEA. The CDR3 is made up of 13 amino acids. Trimming shortened V by 4 bases and J by 4 bases, and 13 bases separated the two germline ends. CDR3 nucleotide sequence: TGCAGCGTTGTTGGGGAGGGCTTCTATGGCTACACCTTC. It is translated as CSVVGEGFYGYTF.

The genes are TRBV6-2 or TRBV6-3 and TRBJ2-7, with D tentatively TRBD1 or TRBD2 (6 bases each). This CDR3 is 13 amino acids long. The V end lost 5 bases, the J end lost 3 bases, and 11 bases lay between the germline ends. Germline V gene data show CDR1 as MNHEY and CDR2 as SVGEGT. Here the CDR3 reads CASSGGTNYEQYV. DNA of the CDR3: TGTGCCAGCAGTGGGGGGACAAACTACGAGCAGTACGTC.

This clonotype was observed a handful of times. The genes are TRBV20-1 and TRBJ1-4; D gene ambiguous. Germline CDR1 and CDR2: DFQATT and SNEGSKA (reference sequence). The V end was cut by 0 bases, the J end by 3 bases, with 14 bases between. The CDR3 has 16 residues. The CDR3 coding sequence is TGCAGTGCTAGAGACTCACGGGCGGCTCCTAATGAAAAACTGTTTTTT. Translating it yields CSARDSRAAPNEKLFF.

There are many counts of this clonotype. The chain carries TRBV7-2 and TRBJ2-3; D is possibly TRBD2 (5 bases). CDR3 size: 16 residues. Trimming cost V 2 bases and J 0 bases, with 12 bases left between them. CDR1 is SGHTA, CDR2 FQGNSA, per germline. Here the CDR3 reads CASSLPAGESTDTQYF. DNA of the CDR3: TGTGCCAGCAGCTTACCGGCGGGCGAAAGCACAGATACGCAGTATTTT.

At least ten counts were recorded for this clonotype. The V gene is TRBV28, the J gene TRBJ1-5, with a tentative D call TRBD1 (6 bases). V dropped 9 bases and J dropped 0 bases, with 18 bases sitting between them. The V gene's germline CDR1 is MDHEN and CDR2 SYDVKM. The CDR3 has 16 residues. The CDR3 sequence is CASNPGTPISNQPQHF. Written as DNA, the CDR3 is TGTGCCAGTAATCCCGGGACACCTATTAGCAATCAGCCCCAGCATTTT.

This clonotype was detected a few times. The chain is built from TRBV7-9 and TRBJ1-2; unclear D gene. V was clipped by 1 base and J by 4 bases, with 10 bases between them. The CDR3 loop spans 14 amino acids. Germline V gene sequence: CDR1 SEHNR, CDR2 FQNEAQ (reference sequence). The CDR3 region has the DNA TGTGCCAGCAGCTTAGATTGGGAGCTCTATGGCTACACCTTC. Its protein product is CASSLDWELYGYTF.

This clonotype showed up just a few times. The genes are TRBV3-1 and TRBJ2-5; no reliable D call. The CDR3 is 13 residues long. V shed 2 bases and J shed 3 bases, with 7 bases lying between them. Germline V lookup: CDR1 LGHDT, CDR2 YNNKEL (reference sequence). Here the CDR3 reads CASSQPSEETQYF. DNA of the CDR3: TGTGCCAGCAGCCAACCGAGTGAAGAGACCCAGTACTTC.

V usage is TRBV4-1 and J usage is TRBJ2-1; D might be TRBD2 (5 bases). CDR1 is MGHRA and CDR2 is YSYEKL in the germline V gene. This CDR3 has 15 residues. Trimming took off 3 bases at V and 4 bases at J, with 13 bases between the two ends. The CDR3: CASSHLSELYNEQFF. The CDR3 region has the DNA TGCGCCAGCAGCCATCTTAGCGAACTATACAATGAGCAGTTCTTC.